This passage covers 32 T cell receptor beta chains from one sample sequenced in a study of technical replicates of blood from a few donors. The table came from immunoSEQ multiplex PCR; TCRdb's copy has only in-frame clones and leaves some out. The sample consists of 85,000 to 95,000 clones, almost 97% of them appearing once. What was sequenced was T cells isolated from PBMCs. These receptors were obtained from a human donor in good health.

This chain links TRBV30 with TRBJ2-5; TRBD2 matches at 12 bases. Germline assignment: CDR1 GTSNPN and CDR2 SVGIG (reference sequence). This CDR3 comprises 17 residues. V was pared by 5 bases and J by 4 bases, with 14 bases of the junction left unmatched. CDR3 nucleotide sequence: TGTGCCTGGGCCCCCTTCTCTCTAGCGGGAGGGGGAGAGACCCAGTACTTC. Translation: CAWAPFSLAGGGETQYF.

The V and J genes are TRBV9 and TRBJ2-7, with TRBD2 matching 11 bases. Germline CDR1 SGDLS, CDR2 YYNGEE. There are 15 residues in the CDR3. The ends lost 4 bases at V and 4 bases at J; junction bases unmatched: 7. CDR3 sequence (DNA): TGTGCCAGCAGCCCAACCGGGACTAGCGGTTACGAGCAGTACTTC. Residues: CASSPTGTSGYEQYF.

This chain links TRBV19 with TRBJ2-7; 8 bases match TRBD2. The germline CDR1 and CDR2 sequences are LNHDA and SQIVND (reference sequence). V gave up 1 base and J gave up 2 bases; unmatched junction bases: 4. The CDR3 is 15 residues long. For the CDR3, the DNA is TGTGCCAGTAGTATAGTTTCCGGGAGGGCCTACGAGCAGTACTTC. The encoded protein is CASSIVSGRAYEQYF.

The table lists this clone with a count of one. The chain joins TRBV19 to TRBJ2-3; 8 bases agree with TRBD2. This CDR3 spans 17 amino acids. The germline CDR1 and CDR2 sequences are LNHDA and SQIVND (reference sequence). The V segment lost 3 bases and the J segment 2 bases; nucleotides outside the gene matches: 10. Here the CDR3 DNA reads TGTGCCAGTAGTATCATGGGACTAGGGGTCTACACAGATACGCAGTATTTT. It is translated as CASSIMGLGVYTDTQYF.

The genes are TRBV7-8 and TRBJ2-1, with 10 bases identical to TRBD2. V was clipped by 0 bases and J by 5 bases; unmatched bases: 16. The CDR3 has 20 residues. Germline lookup yields CDR1 SGHVS and CDR2 FQNEAQ. In nucleotides, the CDR3 is TGTGCCAGCAGCTTAGCGCTAGCGGGAGTGCCGTCCCCGATAAACAATGAGCAGTTCTTC. Translated, it gives CASSLALAGVPSPINNEQFF.

The chain carries TRBV6-5 and TRBJ2-7; D gene uncertain. V lost 0 bases, J lost 0 bases, and 9 bases lay in between. This CDR3 has 15 amino acids. Germline CDR1 and CDR2: MNHEY and SVGAGI. The CDR3 DNA reads TGTGCCAGCAGTTACTCGTCCCTCGGCTCCTACGAGCAGTACTTC. Protein: CASSYSSLGSYEQYF.

V is TRBV7-3 and J is TRBJ2-5, with TRBD2 matching over 8 bases. The germline gives CDR1 SGHTA, CDR2 FQGTGA. The CDR3 extends over 15 amino acids. With 5 bases clipped from V and 5 bases from J, the junction kept 10 bases outside the gene matches. The chain's CDR3 is CASSPLGTSSETQYF. The CDR3 DNA reads as TGTGCCAGCAGCCCTCTCGGGACTAGTTCGGAGACCCAGTACTTC. The complete variable domain, with remaining parts taken from reference TRBV7-3 and TRBJ2-5, reads GAGVSQTPSNKVTEKGKYVELRCDPISGHTALYWYRQSLGQGPEFLIYFQGTGAADDSGLPNDRFFAVRPEGSVSTLKIQRTERGDSAVYLCASSPLGTSSETQYFGPGTRLLVL.

V gene TRBV5-5 combines with J gene TRBJ2-7; D call uncertain. Germline CDR1 reads SGHKS; CDR2 reads YYEKEE (reference sequence). The ends were cut back, 0 bases at V and 1 base at J, with 8 bases in the middle. This CDR3 region has 14 residues. The CDR3 DNA is TGTGCCAGCAGCTTGGGGAGTAGTTCCTACGAGCAGTACTTC. Its protein product is CASSLGSSSYEQYF.

The chain links TRBV5-1 to TRBJ2-3; TRBD2 matches at 12 bases. This CDR3 is built from 18 residues. V dropped 7 bases and J dropped 5; count of bases not matched to a gene: 17. Germline-derived CDR1 and CDR2 are SGHRS and YFSETQ. The CDR3 DNA follows: TGCGCCAGCCTCGACCCCAAGACTAGCGGGAGAGCTGGAGATACGCAGTATTTT. Translation gives CASLDPKTSGRAGDTQYF.

This chain uses TRBV18 with TRBJ1-5; 7 bases are a match to TRBD1. Germline V gene lookup returns CDR1 KGHSH and CDR2 LQKENI. The CDR3 sequence is 13 residues long. The V gene end was trimmed by 6 bases and the J gene end by 5 bases; junction bases not matched to a gene: 4. CDR3 residues: CASSQQGHQPQHF. The CDR3 DNA reads TGTGCCAGCTCGCAACAGGGGCATCAGCCCCAGCATTTT.

The rearrangement joins TRBV25-1 to TRBJ1-1, with D uncertain. V was trimmed by 8 bases and J by 4 bases, leaving 8 bases between them. The germline V gene encodes CDR1 MGHDK and CDR2 SYGVNS. The CDR3 covers 11 residues. CDR3 loop: CASSSGTEAFF. In DNA, the CDR3 is TGTGCCAGCTCTTCGGGCACTGAAGCTTTCTTT.

The V and J genes are TRBV7-6 and TRBJ1-1; D not certain. The CDR3 has 12 residues. Germline V lookup: CDR1 SGHVS, CDR2 FNYEAQ. The V and J ends lost 5 bases and 2 bases respectively, with 6 bases between them. The CDR3 nucleotides are TGTGCCAGCAGCCCGAGAAACACTGAAGCTTTCTTT. It is translated as CASSPRNTEAFF.

The chain is built from TRBV5-5 and TRBJ2-1; D remains ambiguous. Germline V gene data show CDR1 as SGHKS and CDR2 as YYEKEE (reference sequence). This CDR3 region has 15 residues. Trimming took 5 bases from V and 7 from J, leaving 19 bases between them. CDR3 DNA sequence: TGTGCCAGCAGTCCCCCGACGGGTTTTGTGAATGAGCAGTTCTTC. It codes for CASSPPTGFVNEQFF.

The chain employs TRBV27 and TRBJ2-7, with 8 bases that match TRBD1. The CDR3 spans 14 residues. Per the germline V gene, CDR1 is MNHEY and CDR2 is SMNVEV (reference sequence). V shed 8 bases and J 3 bases; nucleotides not matched to a gene: 9. CDR3 sequence: CASGRSDRDYEQYF. CDR3 sequence (DNA): TGTGCCAGCGGGCGGTCGGACAGGGACTACGAGCAGTACTTC.

The chain recombines TRBV7-6 with TRBJ2-2; the D is unclear. CDR3 size: 12 residues. Germline CDR1 and CDR2: SGHVS and FNYEAQ. Trimming stripped 5 bases from V and 5 bases from J, with 6 bases between. Here the CDR3 DNA reads TGTGCCAGCAGCCTTGTTACCGGGGAGCTGTTTTTT. Its translation: CASSLVTGELFF.

CDR3 sequence (DNA): TGTGCCAGTAGTACCCCAGGGGGCGGGACAGATACGCAGTATTTT. It translates to CASSTPGGGTDTQYF. The J gene is TRBJ2-3, the V gene TRBV19, with TRBD1 matching 8 bases. The J segment lost 3 bases and the V segment lost 4 bases, leaving 6 bases of the junction unmatched. This CDR3 contains 15 residues. Germline V CDR1 and CDR2: LNHDA, SQIVND (reference sequence).

The rearrangement uses TRBV2 and TRBJ1-1, with D maybe TRBD1 (6 bases). This CDR3 region has 15 residues. V lost 8 bases and J lost 0, with 16 bases in between. Germline-derived CDR1 and CDR2 are SNHLY and FYNNEI. Here the CDR3 DNA reads TGTGCCAGCCGGGTCGGGGGGCGTATGAACACTGAAGCTTTCTTT. Protein sequence: CASRVGGRMNTEAFF.

The V call is TRBV6-1, the J call TRBJ1-2; TRBD1 matches at 9 bases. Germline V gives CDR1 MNHNS, CDR2 SASEGT. This CDR3 is built from 14 residues. Unmatched junction bases numbered 4, after V lost 1 base and J lost 7 bases. Written as DNA, the CDR3 is TGTGCCAGCAGTGAAGGTGGGACAGGGATTGGCTACACCTTC. Encoded protein: CASSEGGTGIGYTF.

This clone was counted once. V gene TRBV19 combines with J gene TRBJ1-3; no firm D call. V lost 6 bases to trimming and J lost 0 bases, with 6 bases between them. The CDR3 has 13 residues. Germline-derived CDR1 and CDR2 are LNHDA and SQIVND (reference sequence). CDR3 DNA sequence: TGTGCCAGTAGACACAGCTCTGGAAACACCATATATTTT. Protein sequence: CASRHSSGNTIYF.

In the case of this clone: At one of its ends the junction is not consistent with the germline gene, which may arise from a read error. The chain employs TRBV7-7 and TRBJ2-3; a possible D gene is TRBD2 (5 bases). Per germline, CDR1 SSHAT and CDR2 FNYEAQ (reference sequence). The CDR3 has 12 amino acids. The CDR3 reads CASSEGADTQYF. The CDR3 DNA is TGTGCTAGCAGCGAGGGCGCAGATACGCAGTATTTT.

The CDR3 sequence is CATSGQSMGYTF. CDR3 in DNA: TGTGCCACCAGTGGACAGTCCATGGGCTACACCTTC. The chain couples TRBV15 to TRBJ1-2; a weak D match, TRBD1 (6 bases). The CDR3 consists of 12 residues. The V gene lost 6 bases and the J gene lost 8 bases, with 13 bases spanning the gap. The V gene's germline CDR1 is LNHNV and CDR2 YYDKDF (reference sequence).

V and J are TRBV21-1 and TRBJ2-7; TRBD1 is taken as the D call from the table, unchecked against the DNA. TRBV21-1 is a pseudogene locus. The CDR3 runs to 16 residues. DNA of the CDR3: TGTGCCAGCAGCGCTACAGTGGACAGTCCGGGCTACGAGCAGTACTTC. Its protein product is CASSATVDSPGYEQYF.

The genes are TRBV29-1 and TRBJ2-1; no firm D call. The CDR3 is 13 residues long. V shed 4 bases and J shed 0 bases, with 7 bases lying between them. CDR1 SQVTM and CDR2 ANQGSEA come from the germline V gene. In nucleotides, the CDR3 is TGCAGCGTTGCCTCGAGCTCCTACAATGAGCAGTTCTTC. Its translation: CSVASSSYNEQFF.

In DNA form, the CDR3 reads TGTGCCAGCACCCCCCCGGTTGAGACCCAGTACTTC. Translating gives CASTPPVETQYF. The chain joins TRBV7-2 to TRBJ2-5; D call uncertain. CDR1 and CDR2 from the germline V gene are SGHTA and FQGNSA. The CDR3 runs 12 residues. V lost 7 bases and J lost 5, with 11 bases in between.

V is TRBV18 and J is TRBJ1-5, with 8 nucleotides matching TRBD1. CDR1 is KGHSH, CDR2 LQKENI, per germline. V lost 5 bases to trimming and J lost 3 bases; unmatched junction nucleotides: 6. The CDR3 is 15 residues long. Here the CDR3 DNA reads TGTGCCAGCTCAGACGGACAGGGAGTCAATCAGCCCCAGCATTTT. The encoded protein is CASSDGQGVNQPQHF.

The chain joins TRBV30 to TRBJ1-2, with D perhaps TRBD1 (5 bases). The CDR3 covers 14 residues. Trimming pared 2 bases from V and 5 bases from J, leaving 15 bases between. CDR1 is GTSNPN and CDR2 is SVGIG in the germline V gene (reference sequence). For the CDR3, the DNA is TGTGCCTGGAGTCCGTATTCAGGGTTGTATGGCTACACCTTC. It specifies CAWSPYSGLYGYTF.

The table lists this clone with a count of one. The gene calls are TRBV5-4 and TRBJ1-1; possibly TRBD1 for D (5 bases). CDR3 length: 14 residues. V lost 4 bases and J 3 bases, leaving 13 bases between the germline ends. Looked up from germline, CDR1 is SGHNT and CDR2 is YYREEE (reference sequence). The CDR3, as DNA: TGTGCCAGCAGCCTTACAGGCGTGGACACTGAAGCTTTCTTT. Protein: CASSLTGVDTEAFF. Supplemented by reference TRBV5-4 and TRBJ1-1, the full variable domain reads ETGVTQSPTHLIKTRGQQVTLRCSSQSGHNTVSWYQQALGQGPQFIFQYYREEENGRGNFPPRFSGLQFPNYSSELNVNALELDDSALYLCASSLTGVDTEAFFGQGTRLTVV.

The gene calls are TRBV28 and TRBJ2-4; tentative D call: TRBD1 (5 bases). Germline CDR1 and CDR2: MDHEN and SYDVKM. Trimming shortened V by 3 bases and J by 8 bases, and 14 bases separated the two germline ends. The CDR3 runs 14 residues. The CDR3 is CASSLVQVADIQYF. The CDR3 DNA is TGTGCCAGCAGTTTGGTACAGGTGGCGGACATTCAGTACTTC.

This clone was seen once. The gene calls are TRBV29-1 and TRBJ2-2; 7 bases fit TRBD1. J gave up 5 bases and V 6 bases, and 6 bases lay outside the gene matches. This CDR3 spans 13 amino acids. CDR1 is SQVTM and CDR2 is ANQGSEA in the germline V gene. The CDR3 reads CSVNLQGTGELFF. Written as DNA, the CDR3 is TGCAGCGTCAACCTACAGGGGACCGGGGAGCTGTTTTTT.

The rearrangement joins TRBV28 to TRBJ2-7; 12 nucleotides match TRBD2. The CDR3 has 14 amino acids. Germline CDR1 reads MDHEN; CDR2 reads SYDVKM. Trimming took 5 bases from V and 4 from J; bases not matched to a gene: 3. The CDR3 region is CASSPSGRGYEQYF. The CDR3 region has the DNA TGTGCCAGCAGTCCTAGCGGGAGGGGGTACGAGCAGTACTTC.

The chain links TRBV18 to TRBJ2-7; weak D call: TRBD2 (5 bases). Germline lookup yields CDR1 KGHSH and CDR2 LQKENI. V was clipped by 6 bases and J by 3 bases, with 15 bases between them. The CDR3 is 14 residues long. The CDR3 coding sequence is TGTGCCAGCTCCGACTTATCGGGGATCTACGAGCAGTACTTC. This gives the protein CASSDLSGIYEQYF.

In regard to this clone: Sequence at one end of the junction differs from germline and may be a read error. The chain links TRBV7-7 to TRBJ2-5; TRBD2 matches 11 bases. Per the germline V gene, CDR1 is SSHAT and CDR2 is FNYEAQ (reference sequence). There are 17 residues in the CDR3. CDR3 residues: CASSSNSGRAKAETQYF. The CDR3 DNA is TGTGCTAGCAGCTCTAATAGCGGGAGGGCCAAAGCAGAGACCCAGTACTTC.